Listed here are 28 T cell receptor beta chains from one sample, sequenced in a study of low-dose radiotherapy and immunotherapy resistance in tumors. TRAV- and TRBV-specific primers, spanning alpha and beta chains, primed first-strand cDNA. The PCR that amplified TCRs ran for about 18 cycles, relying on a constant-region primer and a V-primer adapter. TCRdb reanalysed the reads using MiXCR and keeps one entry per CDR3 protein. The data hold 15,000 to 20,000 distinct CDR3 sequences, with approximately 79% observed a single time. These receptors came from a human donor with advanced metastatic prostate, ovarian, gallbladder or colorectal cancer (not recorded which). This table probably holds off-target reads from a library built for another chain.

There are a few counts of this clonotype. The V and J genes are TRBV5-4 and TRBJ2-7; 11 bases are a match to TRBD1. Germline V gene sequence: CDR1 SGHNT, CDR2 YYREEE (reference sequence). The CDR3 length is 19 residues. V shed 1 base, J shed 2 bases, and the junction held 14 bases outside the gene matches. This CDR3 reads CASSLSGQGDLATAYEQYF. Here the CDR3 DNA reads TGTGCCAGCAGCTTGTCGGGACAGGGGGATCTAGCAACCGCCTACGAGCAGTACTTC.

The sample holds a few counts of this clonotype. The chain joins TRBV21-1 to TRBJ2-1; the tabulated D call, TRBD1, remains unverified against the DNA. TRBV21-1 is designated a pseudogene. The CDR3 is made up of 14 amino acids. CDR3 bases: TGTGCCAGCATCCCGACAGGGGTTCGGGATGAGCAGTTCTTC. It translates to CASIPTGVRDEQFF.

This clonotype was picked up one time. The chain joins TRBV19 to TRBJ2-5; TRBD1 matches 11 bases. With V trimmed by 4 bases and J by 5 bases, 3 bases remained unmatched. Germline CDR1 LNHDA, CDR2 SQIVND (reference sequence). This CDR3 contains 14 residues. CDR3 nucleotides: TGTGCCAGTAGTAGGACAGGGGGCTATGAGACCCAGTACTTC. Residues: CASSRTGGYETQYF.

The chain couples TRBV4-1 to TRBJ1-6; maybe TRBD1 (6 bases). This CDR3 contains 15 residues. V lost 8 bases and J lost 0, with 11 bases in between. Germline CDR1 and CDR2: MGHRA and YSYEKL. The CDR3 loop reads CASGGPSSYNSPLHF. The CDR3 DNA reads TGCGCCAGCGGGGGCCCGAGCTCCTATAATTCACCCCTCCACTTT.

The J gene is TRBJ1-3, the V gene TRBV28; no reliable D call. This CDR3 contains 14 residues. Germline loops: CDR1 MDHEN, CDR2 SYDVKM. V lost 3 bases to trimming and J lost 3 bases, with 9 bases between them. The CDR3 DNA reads TGTGCCAGCAGTTTGTTCCGTCTTGGAAACACCATATATTTT. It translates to CASSLFRLGNTIYF.

CDR3 coding DNA: TGTGCCAGTAGTCTGCCGGGACACAGGCAAGAGACCCAGTACTTC. This encodes CASSLPGHRQETQYF. V is TRBV19 and J is TRBJ2-5, with D perhaps TRBD1 (6 bases). V lost 5 bases to trimming and J lost 2 bases, with 15 bases between them. Per the germline V gene, CDR1 is LNHDA and CDR2 is SQIVND (reference sequence). CDR3 length: 15 amino acids.

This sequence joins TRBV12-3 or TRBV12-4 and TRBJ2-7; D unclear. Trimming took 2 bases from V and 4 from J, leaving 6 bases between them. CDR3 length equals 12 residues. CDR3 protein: CASSLKGYEQYF. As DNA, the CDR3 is TGTGCCAGCAGTTTAAAGGGTTACGAGCAGTACTTC.

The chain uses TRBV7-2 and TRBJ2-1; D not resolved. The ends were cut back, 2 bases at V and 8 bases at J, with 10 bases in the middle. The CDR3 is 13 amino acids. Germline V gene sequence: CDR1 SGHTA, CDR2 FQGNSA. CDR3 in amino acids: CASSLRAIDEQFF. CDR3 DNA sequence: TGTGCCAGCAGCTTAAGGGCTATTGATGAGCAGTTCTTC.

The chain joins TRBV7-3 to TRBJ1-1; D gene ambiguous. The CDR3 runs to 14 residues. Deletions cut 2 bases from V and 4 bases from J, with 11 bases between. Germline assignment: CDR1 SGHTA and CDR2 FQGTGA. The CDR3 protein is CASSLGIKGTEAFF. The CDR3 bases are TGTGCCAGCAGCTTAGGCATTAAGGGCACTGAAGCTTTCTTT. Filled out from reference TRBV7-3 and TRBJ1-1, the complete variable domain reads GAGVSQTPSNKVTEKGKYVELRCDPISGHTALYWYRQSLGQGPEFLIYFQGTGAADDSGLPNDRFFAVRPEGSVSTLKIQRTERGDSAVYLCASSLGIKGTEAFFGQGTRLTVV.

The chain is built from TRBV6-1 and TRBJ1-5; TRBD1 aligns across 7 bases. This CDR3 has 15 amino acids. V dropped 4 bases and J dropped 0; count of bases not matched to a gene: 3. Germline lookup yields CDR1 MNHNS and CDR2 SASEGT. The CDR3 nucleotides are TGTGCCAGCAGTGGGACAGGACATAGCAATCAGCCCCAGCATTTT. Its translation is CASSGTGHSNQPQHF.

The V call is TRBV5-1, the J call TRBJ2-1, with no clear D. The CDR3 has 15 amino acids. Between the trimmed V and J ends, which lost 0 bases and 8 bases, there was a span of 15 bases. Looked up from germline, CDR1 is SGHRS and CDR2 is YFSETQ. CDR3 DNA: TGCGCCAGCAGCTTGGGGAGAGCCGAATTCGATGAGCAGTTCTTC. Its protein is CASSLGRAEFDEQFF.

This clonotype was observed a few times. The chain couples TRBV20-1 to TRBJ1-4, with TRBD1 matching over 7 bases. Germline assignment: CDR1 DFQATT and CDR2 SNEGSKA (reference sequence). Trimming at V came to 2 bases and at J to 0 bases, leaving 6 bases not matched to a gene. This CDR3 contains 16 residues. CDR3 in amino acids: CSARRGTAPTNEKLFF. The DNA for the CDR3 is TGCAGTGCTAGACGAGGGACAGCCCCAACTAATGAAAAACTGTTTTTT.

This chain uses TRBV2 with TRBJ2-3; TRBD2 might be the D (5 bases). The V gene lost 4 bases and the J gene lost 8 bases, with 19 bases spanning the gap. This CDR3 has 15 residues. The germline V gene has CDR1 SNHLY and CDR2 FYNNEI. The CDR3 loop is CASSVEVGTLGTQYF. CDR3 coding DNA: TGTGCCAGCAGTGTGGAGGTCGGTACCCTGGGTACGCAGTATTTT.

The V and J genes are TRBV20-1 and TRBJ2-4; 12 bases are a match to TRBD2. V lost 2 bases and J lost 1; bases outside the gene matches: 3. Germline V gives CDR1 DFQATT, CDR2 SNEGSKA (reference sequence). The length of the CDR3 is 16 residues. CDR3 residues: CSARQTSGGAKNIQYF. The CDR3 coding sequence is TGCAGTGCTAGACAAACTAGCGGGGGGGCCAAAAACATTCAGTACTTC.

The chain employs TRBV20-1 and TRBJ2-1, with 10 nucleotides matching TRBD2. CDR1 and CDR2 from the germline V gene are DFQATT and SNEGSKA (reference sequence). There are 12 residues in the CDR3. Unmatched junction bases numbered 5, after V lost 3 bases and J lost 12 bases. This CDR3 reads CSASPGTSAQFF. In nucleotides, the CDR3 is TGCAGTGCTAGCCCCGGGACTAGCGCGCAGTTCTTC.

CDR3 DNA sequence: TGTGCCAGCAGTGAAAATGTCGCGACGGTTTATGGCTACACCTTC. Translating it yields CASSENVATVYGYTF. The chain carries TRBV6-2 or TRBV6-3 and TRBJ1-2; D gene ambiguous. The CDR3 sequence is 15 residues long. Looked up from germline, CDR1 is MNHEY and CDR2 is SVGEGT. Trimming removed 5 bases at V and 5 bases at J, with 18 bases between.

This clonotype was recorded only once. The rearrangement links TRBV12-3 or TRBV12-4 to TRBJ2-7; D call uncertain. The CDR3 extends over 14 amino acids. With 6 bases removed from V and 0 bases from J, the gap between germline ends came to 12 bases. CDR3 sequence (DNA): TGTGCCAGCAGGCCCGACGGAAGCTCCTACGAGCAGTACTTC. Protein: CASRPDGSSYEQYF.

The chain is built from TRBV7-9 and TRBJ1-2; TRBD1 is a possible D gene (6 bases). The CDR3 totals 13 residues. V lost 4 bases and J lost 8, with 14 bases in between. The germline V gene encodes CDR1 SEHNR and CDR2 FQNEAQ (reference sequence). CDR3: CASSSGQYRGYTF. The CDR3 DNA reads TGTGCCAGCAGCTCAGGACAGTATCGGGGCTACACCTTC.

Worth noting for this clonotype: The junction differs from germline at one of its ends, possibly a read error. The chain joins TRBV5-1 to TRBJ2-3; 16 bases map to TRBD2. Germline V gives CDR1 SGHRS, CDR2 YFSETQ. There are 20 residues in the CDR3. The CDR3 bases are TGTGCCAGCAGCCAGAGGGGACTAGCGGGAGGGCTAATGACCGCCGATACGCAGTATTTT. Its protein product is CASSQRGLAGGLMTADTQYF.

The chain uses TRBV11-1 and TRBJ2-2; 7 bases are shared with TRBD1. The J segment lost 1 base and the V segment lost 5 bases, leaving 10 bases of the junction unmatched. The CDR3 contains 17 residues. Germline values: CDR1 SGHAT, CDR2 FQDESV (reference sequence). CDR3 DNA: TGTGCCAGCAGCCTAAGACAGGGCGCCTTGAACACCGGGGAGCTGTTTTTT. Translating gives CASSLRQGALNTGELFF.

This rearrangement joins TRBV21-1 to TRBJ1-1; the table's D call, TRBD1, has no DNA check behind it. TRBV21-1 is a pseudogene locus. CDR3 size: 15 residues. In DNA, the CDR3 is TGTGCCAGCAGCAAAGTGGCCAGGGAGAACACTGAAGCTTTCTTT. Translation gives CASSKVARENTEAFF.

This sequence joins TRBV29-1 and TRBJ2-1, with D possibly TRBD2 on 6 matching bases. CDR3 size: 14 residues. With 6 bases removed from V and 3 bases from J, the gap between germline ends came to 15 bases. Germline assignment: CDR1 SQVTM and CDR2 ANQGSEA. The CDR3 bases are TGCAGCGTGCAGTGGGAGGCTATCTACAATGAGCAGTTCTTC. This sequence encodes CSVQWEAIYNEQFF.

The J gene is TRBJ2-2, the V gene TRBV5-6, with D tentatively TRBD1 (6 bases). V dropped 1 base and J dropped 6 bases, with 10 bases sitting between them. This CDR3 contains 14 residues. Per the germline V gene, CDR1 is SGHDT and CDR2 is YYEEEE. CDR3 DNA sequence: TGTGCCAGCAGCTTGACAGGGATCGCCGGGGAGCTGTTTTTT. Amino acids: CASSLTGIAGELFF. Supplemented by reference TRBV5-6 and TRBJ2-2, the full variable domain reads DAGVTQSPTHLIKTRGQQVTLRCSPKSGHDTVSWYQQALGQGPQFIFQYYEEEERQRGNFPDRFSGHQFPNYSSELNVNALLLGDSALYLCASSLTGIAGELFFGEGSRLTVL.

Written as DNA, the CDR3 is TGTGCCAGCAGCTTAGGGACTAGCCCTACAGATACGCAGTATTTT. Its protein is CASSLGTSPTDTQYF. The V call is TRBV11-2, the J call TRBJ2-3; 8 bases map to TRBD2. The junction had 3 bases not matched to a gene; V was cut back by 1 base and J by 3 bases. The germline gives CDR1 SGHAT, CDR2 FQNNGV. The length of the CDR3 is 15 residues.

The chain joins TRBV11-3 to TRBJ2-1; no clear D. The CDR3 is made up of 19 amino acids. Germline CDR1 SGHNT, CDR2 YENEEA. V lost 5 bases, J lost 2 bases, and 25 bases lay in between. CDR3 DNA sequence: TGTGCCAGCAGCCCCGCGAGCAGGCACAGCAGAGGCCCCTACAATGAGCAGTTCTTC. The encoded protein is CASSPASRHSRGPYNEQFF.

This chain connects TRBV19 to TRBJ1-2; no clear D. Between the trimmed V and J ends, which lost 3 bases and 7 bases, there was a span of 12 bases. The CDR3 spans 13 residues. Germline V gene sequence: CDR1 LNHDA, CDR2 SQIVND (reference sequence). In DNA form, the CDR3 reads TGTGCCAGTAGTATTAGTGGCATGGGTGGCTACACCTTC. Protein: CASSISGMGGYTF. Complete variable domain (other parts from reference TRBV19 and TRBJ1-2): DGGITQSPKYLFRKEGQNVTLSCEQNLNHDAMYWYRQDPGQGLRLIYYSQIVNDFQKGDIAEGYSVSREKKESFPLTVTSAQKNPTAFYLCASSISGMGGYTFGSGTRLTVV.

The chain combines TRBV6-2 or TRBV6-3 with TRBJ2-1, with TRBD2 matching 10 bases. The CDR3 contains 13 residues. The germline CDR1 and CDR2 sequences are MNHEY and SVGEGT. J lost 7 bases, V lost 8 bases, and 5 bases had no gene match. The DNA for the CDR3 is TGTGCCAGCTGGGCTAGCGGGGGTAATGAGCAGTTCTTC. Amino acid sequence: CASWASGGNEQFF.

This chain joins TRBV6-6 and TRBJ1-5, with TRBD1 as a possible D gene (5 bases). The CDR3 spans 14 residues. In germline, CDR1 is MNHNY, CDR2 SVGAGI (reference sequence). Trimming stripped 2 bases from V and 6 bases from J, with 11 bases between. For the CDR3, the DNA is TGTGCCAGCAGTTACGTGGGCAGGGCTCAGCCCCAGCATTTT. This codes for CASSYVGRAQPQHF.